A selection of T cell receptor beta chains follows, all from one sample in a study of T cells in Graves' hyperthyroidism and ophthalmopathy. One entry per CDR3 protein, called by TCRdb with MiXCR from the multiplex PCR reads. The table records hundreds of thousands of distinct CDR3 sequences, 35% to 45% of them present only once. The sequenced sample consisted of blood. These receptor sequences come from a man aged 18 to 30 with Graves' hyperthyroidism. Both conserved end residues are part of each CDR3. The D gene is left open where the match is weak. The size of a clone is reported for some rows only, either as once, few or many, or as a class for expanded clones.

few | TRBJ1-2 | . | TRBV5-4 | CASSSRGYHYGYTF | TGTGCCAGCAGTTCGAGGGGTTATCACTATGGCTACACCTTC
. | TRBJ1-5 | TRBD1 | TRBV2 | CASRYGPGRGQGQPQHF | TGTGCCAGCCGTTACGGGCCGGGGAGGGGGCAGGGTCAGCCCCAGCATTTT
many | TRBJ1-1 | TRBD1 | TRBV29-1 | CSVGRQGRNTEAFF | TGCAGCGTAGGACGACAGGGGCGGAACACTGAAGCTTTCTTT
. | TRBJ2-7 | . | TRBV6-5 | CASSYSIYGKGNYEQYF | TGTGCCAGCAGTTACTCGATTTACGGGAAGGGGAACTACGAGCAGTACTTC
. | TRBJ1-6 | . | TRBV15 | CATSRVGESNSPLHF | TGTGCCACCAGCAGAGTCGGGGAAAGTAATTCACCCCTCCACTTT
few | TRBJ2-7 | . | TRBV20-1 | CSARDGAASYEQYF | TGCAGTGCTAGAGATGGGGCGGCATCCTACGAGCAGTACTTC
. | TRBJ2-7 | TRBD1 | TRBV5-5 | CASSAVDRDINEQYF | TGTGCCAGCAGCGCGGTTGACAGGGACATAAACGAGCAGTACTTC
many | TRBJ1-2 | TRBD1 | TRBV19 | CASSTTGGRGYTF | TGTGCCAGTAGTACGACAGGGGGCCGTGGCTACACCTTC
many | TRBJ1-1 | TRBD1 | TRBV29-1 | CSVFHWVTGDTEAFF | TGCAGCGTTTTCCACTGGGTTACAGGGGACACTGAAGCTTTCTTT
. | TRBJ1-1 | . | TRBV10-2 | CASDGWGTEAFF | TGCGCCAGCGATGGATGGGGCACTGAAGCTTTCTTT
. | TRBJ2-6 | . | TRBV15 | CATSAHRANVLTF | TGTGCCACCAGCGCGCACAGGGCCAACGTCCTGACTTTC
. | TRBJ2-7 | . | TRBV7-2 | CASSLRGRHSSYEQYF | TGTGCCAGCAGCTTAAGGGGCAGGCATTCCTCCTACGAGCAGTACTTC
many | TRBJ1-2 | . | TRBV6-5 | CATRDGTYGYTF | TGTGCCACCAGGGACGGCACCTATGGCTACACCTTC
. | TRBJ2-7 | . | TRBV29-1 | CSVERGGPGSYEQYF | TGCAGCGTTGAGCGTGGGGGCCCCGGCTCCTACGAGCAGTACTTC
few | TRBJ2-5 | . | TRBV12-3/TRBV12-4 | CASSLASWRETQYF | TGTGCCAGCAGTTTAGCTTCTTGGCGAGAGACCCAGTACTTC
. | TRBJ1-5 | . | TRBV10-3 | CASSKTGFNQPQHF | TGTGCCAGCAGTAAGACAGGCTTTAATCAGCCCCAGCATTTT
few | TRBJ2-6 | . | TRBV7-9 | CASSFSLPGANVLTF | TGTGCCAGCAGCTTTAGCCTCCCTGGGGCCAACGTCCTGACTTTC
. | TRBJ1-1 | . | TRBV5-6 | CASKILGTNTEAFF | TGTGCCAGCAAAATTCTCGGCACGAACACTGAAGCTTTCTTT
many | TRBJ2-2 | TRBD2 | TRBV7-2 | CASSILTSATGELFF | TGTGCCAGCAGCATTTTGACTAGCGCCACCGGGGAGCTGTTTTTT
. | TRBJ2-5 | . | TRBV6-5 | CASEDLTETQYF | TGTGCCAGCGAGGACCTTACAGAGACCCAGTACTTC
. | TRBJ1-5 | TRBD1 | TRBV25-1 | CAGDRTYSNQPQHF | TGTGCCGGGGACAGGACCTATAGCAATCAGCCCCAGCATTTT
. | TRBJ2-7 | . | TRBV10-3 | CAIQGLAYEQYF | TGTGCCATCCAAGGTCTAGCCTACGAGCAGTACTTC
many | TRBJ2-3 | . | TRBV24-1 | CATSDTDTQYF | TGTGCCACCAGTGATACAGATACGCAGTATTTT
many | TRBJ2-5 | . | TRBV7-8 | CASSWGTGPETQYF | TGTGCCAGCAGCTGGGGAACAGGGCCGGAGACCCAGTACTTC
once | TRBJ1-1 | . | TRBV7-2 | CASSPWTVGLNTEAFF | TGTGCCAGCAGCCCCTGGACAGTAGGACTGAACACTGAAGCTTTCTTT
. | TRBJ1-2 | . | TRBV11-2 | CASSPVQGDTF | TGTGCCAGCAGCCCCGTGCAGGGTGACACCTTC
. | TRBJ1-5 | . | TRBV12-3/TRBV12-4 | CASTSTRSNQPQHF | TGTGCCAGCACTTCCACCCGTAGCAATCAGCCCCAGCATTTT
. | TRBJ1-1 | . | TRBV6-5 | CASSYSPTYTEAFF | TGTGCCAGCAGTTACTCTCCCACCTACACTGAAGCTTTCTTT
. | TRBJ1-5 | . | TRBV9 | CASSVAGYSNQPQHF | TGTGCCAGCAGCGTAGCCGGTTATAGCAATCAGCCCCAGCATTTT
many | TRBJ1-1 | . | TRBV12-3/TRBV12-4 | CASSPLGGNTEAFF | TGTGCCAGCAGCCCTCTCGGGGGGAACACTGAAGCTTTCTTT
few | TRBJ1-4 | TRBD1 | TRBV7-2 | CASSLQTGGREKLFF | TGTGCCAGCAGCCTTCAGACAGGGGGCCGTGAAAAACTGTTTTTT
many | TRBJ2-5 | . | TRBV29-1 | CSVARLQETQYF | TGCAGCGTTGCTCGCCTGCAAGAGACCCAGTACTTC
. | TRBJ1-4 | . | TRBV7-9 | CASSSEQVTTAKLFF | TGTGCCAGCAGCTCCGAACAAGTTACGACCGCTAAACTGTTTTTT
few | TRBJ2-7 | . | TRBV20-1 | CSLARGGLSSEQYF | TGCAGTCTCGCTAGGGGGGGCCTATCTAGCGAGCAGTACTTC
many | TRBJ2-5 | . | TRBV2 | CASSRQVQETQYF | TGTGCCAGCAGCCGACAGGTCCAAGAGACCCAGTACTTC
few | TRBJ1-4 | . | TRBV5-1 | CASSQTGITTNEKLFF | TGCGCCAGCAGCCAAACAGGGATTACAACTAATGAAAAACTGTTTTTT
many | TRBJ1-4 | . | TRBV14 | CASSHWDEKLFF | TGTGCCAGCAGCCATTGGGATGAAAAACTGTTTTTT
. | TRBJ2-6 | TRBD1 | TRBV29-1 | CSVRGQGAHVLTF | TGCAGCGTTCGCGGACAGGGGGCCCACGTCCTGACTTTC
few | TRBJ2-7 | . | TRBV7-8 | CASSQVVVTEQYF | TGTGCCAGCAGCCAAGTGGTTGTGACCGAGCAGTACTTC
many | TRBJ1-1 | TRBD1 | TRBV2 | CASSVGQGRKTEAFF | TGTGCCAGCAGTGTGGGACAGGGTAGGAAAACTGAAGCTTTCTTT